These 4 T cell receptor beta chains were all obtained from the same sample, sequenced in a study of OX40 agonist ivuxolimab in advanced cancers. The method was immunoSEQ multiplex PCR; TCRdb's version includes in-frame clones alone and lacks a portion of them. This sample has approximately 74,000 clones, with 80% to 85% found just once. The sequences come from CD4+ or CD8+ T cells sorted from blood, collected in a trial of the OX40 agonist ivuxolimab. The receptors shown here come from an adult with an advanced solid tumor such as melanoma, head and neck, liver or kidney cancer.

The sample holds one count of this clone. This sequence joins TRBV7-9 and TRBJ2-5; 8 nucleotides line up with TRBD1. The CDR3 length is 14 residues. After removal of 2 bases from V and 5 bases from J, the junction contained 4 bases not matched to a gene. From germline, CDR1 is SEHNR and CDR2 FQNEAQ (reference sequence). DNA for the CDR3: TGTGCCAGCAGCTTACAGGGGGCGAGGGAGACCCAGTACTTC. Residues: CASSLQGARETQYF.

The V and J genes are TRBV10-2 and TRBJ2-1; the match to TRBD2 covers 10 bases. The CDR3 is 15 amino acids. J gave up 6 bases and V 7 bases, and 9 bases lay outside the gene matches. Germline V lookup: CDR1 WSHSY, CDR2 SAAADI. In DNA form, the CDR3 reads TGCGCCAGCATGGTGAGCGGGAGGGCGGGCAATGAGCAGTTCTTC. Protein sequence: CASMVSGRAGNEQFF.

The V and J genes are TRBV7-8 and TRBJ1-5; TRBD1 agrees at 8 bases. V shed 5 bases and J 5 bases; nucleotides not matched to a gene: 11. The CDR3 sequence is 16 residues long. Germline assignment: CDR1 SGHVS and CDR2 FQNEAQ. The CDR3 bases are TGTGCCAGCAGCGGGGTGGGACAGGCGACCGATCAGCCCCAGCATTTT. Its protein is CASSGVGQATDQPQHF.

The chain links TRBV28 to TRBJ1-1; no clear D gene. In germline, CDR1 is MDHEN, CDR2 SYDVKM. The CDR3 sequence is 15 residues long. V shed 6 bases and J shed 4 bases, with 18 bases lying between them. CDR3 DNA sequence: TGTGCCAGCAGCTTCTCCTGGGGTACGGGCACTGAAGCTTTCTTT. Amino acid sequence: CASSFSWGTGTEAFF. Looking up the rest from reference TRBV28 and TRBJ1-1 gives the full variable domain: DVKVTQSSRYLVKRTGEKVFLECVQDMDHENMFWYRQDPGLGLRLIYFSYDVKMKEKGDIPEGYSVSREKKERFSLILESASTNQTSMYLCASSFSWGTGTEAFFGQGTRLTVV.